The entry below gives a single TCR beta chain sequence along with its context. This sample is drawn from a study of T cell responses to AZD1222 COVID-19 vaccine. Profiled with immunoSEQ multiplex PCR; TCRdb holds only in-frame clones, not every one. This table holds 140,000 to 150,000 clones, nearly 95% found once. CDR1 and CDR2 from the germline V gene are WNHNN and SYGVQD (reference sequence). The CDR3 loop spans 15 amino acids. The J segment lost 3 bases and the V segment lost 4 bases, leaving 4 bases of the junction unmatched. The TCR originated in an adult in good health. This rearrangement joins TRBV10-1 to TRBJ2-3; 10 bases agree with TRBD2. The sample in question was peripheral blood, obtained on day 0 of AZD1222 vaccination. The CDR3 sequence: CASSGLAGETDTQYF. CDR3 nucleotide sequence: TGCGCCAGCAGTGGGCTAGCGGGAGAAACAGATACGCAGTATTTT.